Reported below is one TCR beta chain. Participants were aged 18 to 89 years, lived in 24 US areas, and enrolled virtually. The study recruited exposed participants who had met a COVID-19 case within 2 weeks before entry. The sample is drawn from a study of blood T cell repertoires in COVID-19. At the level of the study: PBMCs, B-cell-depleted T cells, or T cells provided the cDNA or gDNA that made up the material.

TCRdb's copy holds only in-frame clones and misses some; the assay was immunoSEQ multiplex PCR. The table records fewer than 300,000 clones, about four fifths of them present only once. The CDR3 loop spans 13 amino acids. The germline CDR1 and CDR2 sequences are MGHDK and SYGVNS. V was pared by 8 bases and J by 5 bases, with 5 bases of the junction left unmatched. Sequenced: PBMCs or T cells enriched from blood (not recorded which). The source of this sequence is a man between 40 and 49 years old who had been exposed to COVID-19. The rearrangement links TRBV25-1 to TRBJ1-2; 10 bases agree with TRBD1. This chain's CDR3 is CASARDRGYGYTF. The CDR3 coding sequence is TGTGCCAGCGCCCGGGACAGGGGATATGGCTACACCTTC.